This paragraph reports one T cell receptor (beta chain). No antigen is known for it. Profiling relied on immunoSEQ multiplex PCR, and the TCRdb table lists in-frame clones only, not all of them. The table shows about 190,000 clones, with approximately 92% occurring only once. The CDR3 loop spans 16 amino acids. Trimming cost V 1 base and J 0 bases; bases outside gene matches: 5. CDR1 MDHEN and CDR2 SYDVKM come from the germline V gene. This sample is drawn from a study of T cell responses to AZD1222 COVID-19 vaccine. In the study overall: Second doses were pooled across both intervals (about 4 or about 12 weeks).

Study conclusions and caveats: It was only 6 or 7 AZD1222 recipients who were seropositive at baseline. Regions 160-218 and 743-854 dominated among vaccine-associated CD4 TCRs spanning spike. No repertoire was sampled before or during the peak T cell response, only after it.

V is TRBV28 and J is TRBJ1-2; the match to TRBD1 covers 7 bases. The sample consisted of peripheral blood, taken on day 0 of AZD1222 vaccination. The sequence derives from an adult in good health. The CDR3 region has the DNA TGTGCCAGCAGTTTATTCCCGGACAGGACTAACTATGGCTACACCTTC. It encodes CASSLFPDRTNYGYTF.